The 8 T cell receptor beta chains below all came from one sample that was sequenced in a study. Each CDR3 protein gets one entry after TCRdb re-called the 5' RACE reads with MiXCR. In the table there are some 62,000 distinct CDR3 sequences, about 20% of which are singletons. Material: memory CD4+ T cells sorted from a lymph node. Regarding subset: memory CD4+ T cells, CD4+CD45RO+CD25-. All receptors derive from a female donor with breast cancer.

DNA of the CDR3: TGTGCCAGCAGTCCTGCCGTAGGGGAAGCGGAAAAACTGTTTTTT. Translation gives CASSPAVGEAEKLFF. The J gene is TRBJ1-4, the V gene TRBV6-6; D is possibly TRBD1 (5 bases). Trimming removed 5 bases from V and 8 bases from J, with 18 bases in between. This CDR3 is built from 15 residues. Germline CDR1 reads MNHNY; CDR2 reads SVGAGI (reference sequence).

About this clonotype: This sequence may be a read error, since a much larger clone differs from it by one base. V usage is TRBV5-1 and J usage is TRBJ1-2, with a weak D call TRBD1 (5 bases). This CDR3 contains 15 residues. CDR1 and CDR2 (germline): SGHRS, YFSETQ. Trimming left V 4 bases short and J 2 bases short, with 15 bases between. The chain's CDR3 is CASSVTGTYNYGYTF. DNA of the CDR3: TGCGCCAGCAGCGTGACCGGGACTTACAACTATGGCTACACCTTC.

This clonotype was seen many times. This chain connects TRBV7-2 to TRBJ2-5, with TRBD2 identical over 11 bases. This CDR3 spans 14 amino acids. The germline gives CDR1 SGHTA, CDR2 FQGNSA. The V gene end was trimmed by 5 bases and the J gene end by 3 bases; junction bases not matched to a gene: 2. The DNA of the CDR3 is TGTGCCAGCAGCCCGGGACTAGCGGAAGAGACCCAGTACTTC. Protein product: CASSPGLAEETQYF.

In this sample, this clonotype is medium-sized. V gene TRBV29-1 combines with J gene TRBJ2-7; D is uncertain. Germline assignment: CDR1 SQVTM and CDR2 ANQGSEA. The CDR3 is 11 residues long. V lost 4 bases and J lost 5, with 9 bases in between. Here the CDR3 DNA reads TGCAGCGTTGGTCTTGCCCACGAGCAGTACTTC. Translated: CSVGLAHEQYF.

This clonotype has only a few counts. The rearrangement joins TRBV28 to TRBJ2-3, with 14 bases aligning to TRBD2. The germline V gene has CDR1 MDHEN and CDR2 SYDVKM. The CDR3 covers 20 residues. The junction had 12 bases not matched to a gene; V was cut back by 4 bases and J by 0 bases. CDR3 sequence reads: CASSSAPGLAGGPSTDTQYF. CDR3 bases: TGTGCCAGCAGTTCTGCCCCCGGACTAGCGGGAGGCCCGAGCACAGATACGCAGTATTTT.

This clonotype was seen only a few times. The rearrangement uses TRBV7-2 and TRBJ2-3, with unresolved D. The CDR3 totals 14 residues. V lost 5 bases, J lost 3 bases, and 12 bases lay in between. Germline V gene sequence: CDR1 SGHTA, CDR2 FQGNSA. CDR3 bases: TGTGCCAGCAGCGTATACCAGAGGACAGATACGCAGTATTTT. The encoded protein is CASSVYQRTDTQYF.

This clonotype was seen many times. This rearrangement joins TRBV20-1 to TRBJ2-3, with 8 positions matching TRBD1. The V gene's germline CDR1 is DFQATT and CDR2 SNEGSKA (reference sequence). Trimming at V came to 5 bases and at J to 2 bases, leaving 6 bases not matched to a gene. This CDR3 region has 14 residues. The CDR3 is CSAPRDRYTDTQYF. In DNA, the CDR3 is TGCAGTGCTCCCCGGGACAGGTACACAGATACGCAGTATTTT.

In this sample, this clonotype turned up many times. The gene calls are TRBV20-1 and TRBJ2-7; TRBD2 agrees at 12 bases. CDR3 size: 13 residues. V lost 5 bases and J lost 5; bases outside the gene matches: 4. Germline CDR1 is DFQATT and CDR2 is SNEGSKA (reference sequence). This CDR3 reads CSAVRTSGNEQYF. The CDR3 region has the DNA TGCAGTGCTGTAAGGACTAGCGGGAACGAGCAGTACTTC.